The 14 T cell receptor delta chains reported below all come from one sample, sequenced in a study of gamma-delta T cells after stem cell transplantation. TCRdb re-called clones from the RT-PCR reads via CATT. Of around 2,700 delta-chain clones listed, under 25% are singletons. Material: gamma-delta T cells. The receptors stem from a human donor. It is not recorded whose cells these are; they may come from a transplant donor.

By share of the sample, this clone is medium-sized. Here the CDR3 reads CACDAWGADTDKLIF. CDR3 sequence (DNA): TGTGCCTGTGACGCCTGGGGGGCAGACACCGATAAACTCATCTTT. This chain connects TRDV2 to TRDJ1; 7 bases align to TRDD3. Trimming removed 3 bases from V and 0 bases from J; junction bases left unmatched: 6. CDR1 is GEAIGNYY and CDR2 is EKD in the germline V gene. This CDR3 has 15 residues.

This clone is labeled as medium-sized. The chain employs TRDV2 and TRDJ1, with 13 nucleotides matching TRDD3. Trimming removed 3 bases from V and 5 bases from J; junction bases left unmatched: 14. CDR1 is GEAIGNYY and CDR2 is EKD in the germline V gene. CDR3 length equals 18 residues. CDR3 bases: TGTGCCTGTGACGCCTTACTGGGGGATACGCGAACGAATGATAAACTCATCTTT. Translation: CACDALLGDTRTNDKLIF.

Turning to this clone: TCRdb assigns this DNA the protein of a much larger clone, which departs from its translation at residue 3; this likely reflects a read error, and the protein shown comes from translating the DNA. The chain is built from TRDV2 and TRDJ1; no firm D call. The CDR3 sequence is 16 residues long. CDR1 is GEAIGNYY and CDR2 is EKD in the germline V gene. The CDR3 DNA is TGTGCCTGGGACACCCTAGCTGCGTCGGACACCGATAAACTCATCTTT. This sequence encodes CAWDTLAASDTDKLIF.

With regard to this clone: A much more abundant neighbour one base away suggests this may be a read error. The chain is built from TRDV2 and TRDJ1, with 13 bases identical to TRDD3. CDR3 length: 20 residues. Germline assignment: CDR1 GEAIGNYY and CDR2 EKD. Unmatched junction bases numbered 17, after V lost 2 bases and J lost 3 bases. DNA of the CDR3: TGTGCCTGTGACAATCTCTTACCTGCTACTGGGGGATACGGCGCCGATAAACTCATCTTT. Protein: CACDNLLPATGGYGADKLIF.

The chain uses TRDV2 and TRDJ1, with TRDD3 matching over 12 bases. Per the germline V gene, CDR1 is GEAIGNYY and CDR2 is EKD. V lost 0 bases, J lost 0 bases, and 25 bases stayed unmatched. The CDR3 is 24 amino acids. The CDR3 region is CACDTVGGGSGRTGGYNYTDKLIF. The CDR3 DNA follows: TGTGCCTGTGACACCGTAGGGGGGGGCTCCGGCCGTACTGGGGGATACAATTACACCGATAAACTCATCTTT.

This clone is labeled as large (0.1 to 1%). The chain uses TRDV2 and TRDJ1; 10 positions agree with TRDD3. Germline CDR1 and CDR2: GEAIGNYY and EKD. The CDR3 contains 21 residues. V shed 3 bases, J shed 0 bases, and the junction held 21 bases outside the gene matches. The CDR3 sequence is CACDAMEWGIQKIQYTDKLIF. The DNA of the CDR3 is TGTGCCTGTGACGCCATGGAGTGGGGGATACAAAAAATACAGTACACCGATAAACTCATCTTT.

On this clone itself: The protein given by TCRdb reflects a much larger clone and differs at residue 13 from this DNA's translation, likely from a read error; the protein shown is the DNA's translation. The CDR3 coding sequence is TGTGCCTGTGACTACCTGGGGGATGGTCCCTACACCTATAAACTCATCTTT. Protein product: CACDYLGDGPYTYKLIF. The rearrangement uses TRDV2 and TRDJ1, with 9 positions matching TRDD3. Germline values: CDR1 GEAIGNYY, CDR2 EKD. The CDR3 is made up of 17 amino acids.

This clone was seen more than once but under ten times. A much larger clone sits a single nucleotide away, making a read error possible. This chain links TRDV2 with TRDJ1, with D perhaps matching TRDD3 (5 bases). Germline lookup yields CDR1 GEAIGNYY and CDR2 EKD. The CDR3 runs to 20 residues. V was pared by 4 bases and J by 0 bases, with 29 bases between. For the CDR3, the DNA is TGTGCCTGTGATGATTTGGTACTGAGGGATGAGCCTAAAAACACCGATAAACTCATCTTT. It translates to CACDDLVLRDEPKNTDKLIF.

In this sample, this clone is medium-sized (0.01 to 0.1%). The V and J genes are TRDV2 and TRDJ1; D is perhaps TRDD3 (5 bases). Trimming cost V 1 base and J 10 bases, with 18 bases left between them. The CDR3 covers 14 residues. Germline V gene sequence: CDR1 GEAIGNYY, CDR2 EKD. CDR3 loop: CACDTLGKPSVLIF. The CDR3, as DNA: TGTGCCTGTGACACGTTGGGGAAGCCCTCCGTACTCATCTTT.

As for this clone: A much larger clone lies one base from this, so it may be a read error. The same CDR3 can be traced to other DNA sequences in this sample. The V call is TRDV2, the J call TRDJ1, with 7 bases matching TRDD3. The CDR3 sequence is 16 residues long. V dropped 1 base and J dropped 0; count of bases not matched to a gene: 7. Germline CDR1 reads GEAIGNYY; CDR2 reads EKD. CDR3 amino acids: CACDTLGDPYTDKLIF. CDR3 nucleotides: TGTGCCTGTGACACATTGGGGGACCCGTACACCGATAAACTCATCTTT.

The CDR3 here is CACDYLGDRVYTDKLIF. The CDR3 nucleotides are TGTGCCTGTGACTACCTGGGGGATAGGGTCTACACCGATAAACTCATCTTT. V is TRDV2 and J is TRDJ1, with 10 nucleotides matching TRDD3. Trimming cost V 3 bases and J 0 bases; bases outside gene matches: 9. Germline CDR1 is GEAIGNYY and CDR2 is EKD. CDR3 length equals 17 residues.

This clone has just one count. This clone may be a read error of a much larger clone one base away. The rearrangement links TRDV2 to TRDJ3; the match to TRDD3 covers 11 bases. Losses at the gene ends were 0 bases for V and 0 bases for J; bases not matched to a gene: 12. Germline CDR1 is GEAIGNYY and CDR2 is EKD. The CDR3 has 22 residues. CDR3 sequence reads: CACDTAGLGDIGSSWDTRQMFF. The CDR3 DNA is TGTGCCTGTGACACCGCCGGACTGGGGGATATCGGGAGCTCCTGGGACACCCGACAGATGTTTTTC.

In its sample, this clone is medium-sized (0.01 to 0.1%). This sequence joins TRDV2 and TRDJ3, with TRDD3 matching over 9 bases. Per the germline V gene, CDR1 is GEAIGNYY and CDR2 is EKD. This CDR3 region has 19 residues. V gave up 2 bases and J gave up 0 bases; unmatched junction bases: 7. CDR3 amino acids: CACDNTGGPSSWDTRQMFF. CDR3 nucleotides: TGTGCCTGTGACAATACTGGGGGACCAAGCTCCTGGGACACCCGACAGATGTTTTTC.

This clone is classed as medium-sized (0.01 to 0.1%). This chain uses TRDV2 with TRDJ1, with TRDD3 identical over 13 bases. CDR3 length: 20 amino acids. Germline V gene sequence: CDR1 GEAIGNYY, CDR2 EKD. Trimming removed 2 bases from V and 1 base from J; junction bases left unmatched: 15. The CDR3 region has the DNA TGTGCCTGTGACAATCTCTTACCTGCTACTGGGGGATACGGCACCGATAAACTCATCTTT. This codes for CACDNLLPATGGYGTDKLIF.